The clone carrying this T cell receptor (beta chain) was seen only a few times. The data were obtained in a study of blood T cell repertoires in COVID-19. Study in general: COVID-19 samples from acute and convalescent phases originated in the United States, Italy and Spain. Sources were T cells, B-cell-depleted T cells, or PBMCs; the material itself was cDNA or gDNA.

As originally analysed: How many nucleated cells were present was estimated from reference gene primer amplification. Generated by immunoSEQ multiplex PCR, the TCRdb table keeps only in-frame clones and is missing some. V and J calls and clone size come straight from that table; D and trimming were deduced from the DNA. The table includes around 260,000 clones, 90% detected once. This study enrolled people aged 18 to 89 from around 25 US geographic areas. The CDR3 sequence is 14 residues long. Trimming pared 4 bases from V and 2 bases from J, leaving 12 bases between. The germline V gene has CDR1 SGHDT and CDR2 YYEEEE.

This sequence originates from a woman aged 25-40 years who had recovered from COVID-19. The chain is built from TRBV5-6 and TRBJ1-1; D is unresolved. The sample taken for sequencing was PBMCs or T cells enriched from blood (not recorded which). CDR3 sequence (DNA): TGTGCCAGCAGCCTCCGTGGAGATAACACTGAAGCTTTCTTT. Its translation: CASSLRGDNTEAFF.